The sequence of this T cell receptor (beta chain) was determined in a study of Tregs in tolerant kidney transplant recipients. For the study at large: Sorting of CD4+CD25+CD127- cells followed approximately 3-day belatacept mixed lymphocyte reactions, sometimes with approximately five-day graft donor restimulation. Study-wide results and caveats: This study did not directly address biological reproducibility. Few patients were studied, so findings need validation in larger groups.

TCRdb's table, derived via immunoSEQ multiplex PCR, lists solely in-frame clones and lacks some. The profile shows about 31,000 clones, over 65% of them singletons. Germline values: CDR1 SGHRS, CDR2 YFSETQ. The trim removed 4 bases at V and 7 bases at J, leaving 9 bases unmatched. The CDR3 is 14 residues long. In regard to this clone: Antigen unknown.

The sequence came from a human donor in good health. The chain employs TRBV5-1 and TRBJ2-5, with 8 bases that match TRBD2. The sequencing sample was made of Tregs from blood cultured with allogeneic cells. The CDR3 region has the DNA TGCGCCAGCAGCGGGACTAGTGGAAAGGTGACCCAGTACTTC. It encodes CASSGTSGKVTQYF. Looking up the rest from reference TRBV5-1 and TRBJ2-5 gives the full variable domain: KAGVTQTPRYLIKTRGQQVTLSCSPISGHRSVSWYQQTPGQGLQFLFEYFSETQRNKGNFPGRFSGRQFSNSRSEMNVSTLELGDSALYLCASSGTSGKVTQYFGPGTRLLVL.